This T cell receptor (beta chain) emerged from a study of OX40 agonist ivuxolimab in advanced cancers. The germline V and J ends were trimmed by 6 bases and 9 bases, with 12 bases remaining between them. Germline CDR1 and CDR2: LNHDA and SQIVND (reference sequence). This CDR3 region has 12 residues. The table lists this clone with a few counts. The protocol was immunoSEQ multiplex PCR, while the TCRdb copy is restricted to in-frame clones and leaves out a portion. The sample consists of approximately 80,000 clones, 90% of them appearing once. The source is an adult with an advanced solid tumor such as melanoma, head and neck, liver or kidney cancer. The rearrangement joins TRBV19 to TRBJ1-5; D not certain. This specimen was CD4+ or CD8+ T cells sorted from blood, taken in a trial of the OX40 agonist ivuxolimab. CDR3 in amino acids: CASSVTSGPQHF. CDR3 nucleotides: TGTGCCAGTAGCGTCACAAGTGGGCCCCAGCATTTT. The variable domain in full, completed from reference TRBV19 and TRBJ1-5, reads DGGITQSPKYLFRKEGQNVTLSCEQNLNHDAMYWYRQDPGQGLRLIYYSQIVNDFQKGDIAEGYSVSREKKESFPLTVTSAQKNPTAFYLCASSVTSGPQHFGDGTRLSIL.